This T cell receptor (beta chain) was observed in a study of post-analysis software for immune sequencing data. The authors incorporated unique molecular identifiers into the TCR beta cDNA libraries. TCRdb processed the PCR reads anew with MiXCR; each CDR3 protein has one entry. The sample contains under 200,000 distinct CDR3 sequences, under 40% of which appear only once. V shed 9 bases, J shed 10 bases, and the junction held 13 bases outside the gene matches. Germline values: CDR1 MNHEY, CDR2 SVGAGI. The CDR3 consists of 14 residues. Material: blood, obtained after autologous hematopoietic stem cell transplantation. The receptor was isolated from a girl aged 5 to 17 with multiple sclerosis. This chain links TRBV6-5 with TRBJ2-1; TRBD2 aligns across 9 bases. This chain's CDR3 is CASSPGLAPKEQFF. The CDR3 coding sequence is TGTGCCAGTTCCCCGGGACTAGCCCCCAAAGAGCAGTTCTTC.